The 24 T cell receptor beta chains given below trace back to one sample, sequenced in a study of technical replicates of blood from several donors. TCRdb keeps only in-frame clones here, not all; method: immunoSEQ multiplex PCR. Among under 85,000 clones listed, about 91% were seen once. Sequencing was carried out using T cells isolated from PBMCs. All receptors come from a human donor in good health. Some clones in this sample may be carry-over from other donors' samples.

This chain connects TRBV7-2 to TRBJ2-4; D ambiguous. Trimming left V 5 bases short and J 10 bases short, with 12 bases between. The length of the CDR3 is 12 residues. Germline values: CDR1 SGHTA, CDR2 FQGNSA. CDR3 sequence reads: CASSPQTVIQYF. The CDR3 DNA follows: TGTGCCAGCAGCCCTCAAACGGTTATTCAGTACTTC. Looking up the rest from reference TRBV7-2 and TRBJ2-4 gives the full variable domain: GAGVSQSPSNKVTEKGKDVELRCDPISGHTALYWYRQSLGQGLEFLIYFQGNSAPDKSGLPSDRFSAERTGGSVSTLTIQRTQQEDSAVYLCASSPQTVIQYFGAGTRLSVL.

CDR3 sequence (DNA): TGCAGCGTTGACTTTAATGAAAAACTGTTTTTT. Its translation: CSVDFNEKLFF. The chain joins TRBV29-1 to TRBJ1-4; no clear D. The CDR3 loop spans 11 amino acids. Germline CDR1 and CDR2: SQVTM and ANQGSEA. Trimming left V 3 bases short and J 4 bases short, with 3 bases between. The whole variable domain, filled in from reference TRBV29-1 and TRBJ1-4, reads SAVISQKPSRDICQRGTSLTIQCQVDSQVTMMFWYRQQPGQSLTLIATANQGSEATYESGFVIDKFPISRPNLTFSTLTVSNMSPEDSSIYLCSVDFNEKLFFGSGTQLSVL.

The chain carries TRBV7-6 and TRBJ1-1, with D perhaps TRBD1 (5 bases). Germline V gene sequence: CDR1 SGHVS, CDR2 FNYEAQ. The ends were cut back, 5 bases at V and 0 bases at J, with 16 bases in the middle. The CDR3 consists of 16 residues. The chain's CDR3 is CASSPGDSFLNTEAFF. In DNA, the CDR3 is TGTGCCAGCAGCCCCGGTGACAGTTTTTTGAACACTGAAGCTTTCTTT.

The CDR3 nucleotides read TGTGCCAGCAGCTTACTAGCGGGATTAGTCAATGAGCAGTTCTTC. It is translated as CASSLLAGLVNEQFF. The rearrangement links TRBV13 to TRBJ2-1; 9 nucleotides line up with TRBD2. The CDR3 extends over 15 amino acids. Per germline, CDR1 PRHDT and CDR2 FYEKMQ (reference sequence). Trimming took 2 bases from V and 6 from J; bases not matched to a gene: 5.

The chain links TRBV5-5 to TRBJ1-2; TRBD1 aligns across 8 bases. This CDR3 is built from 14 residues. CDR1 is SGHKS, CDR2 YYEKEE, per germline (reference sequence). V trimming: 4 bases; J trimming: 6 bases; junction bases outside the gene matches: 8. CDR3 DNA sequence: TGTGCCAGCAGCGGGGGGGGACAGGTCGATGGCTACACCTTC. Translated, it gives CASSGGGQVDGYTF. Complete variable domain (other parts from reference TRBV5-5 and TRBJ1-2): DAGVTQSPTHLIKTRGQQVTLRCSPISGHKSVSWYQQVLGQGPQFIFQYYEKEERGRGNFPDRFSARQFPNYSSELNVNALLLGDSALYLCASSGGGQVDGYTFGSGTRLTVV.

The table lists this clone with a count of one. The V and J genes are TRBV29-1 and TRBJ2-3, with D unresolved. The V end was cut by 2 bases, the J end by 4 bases, with 7 bases between. Looked up from germline, CDR1 is SQVTM and CDR2 is ANQGSEA. The length of the CDR3 is 12 residues. The chain's CDR3 is CSVESSPDTQYF. In DNA form, the CDR3 reads TGCAGCGTTGAAAGCTCTCCAGATACGCAGTATTTT.

The rearrangement links TRBV28 to TRBJ1-2, with 10 positions matching TRBD1. Trimming removed 5 bases from V and 7 bases from J; junction bases left unmatched: 4. Germline loops: CDR1 MDHEN, CDR2 SYDVKM. CDR3 length: 13 amino acids. This CDR3 reads CASSRQGAGGYTF. The CDR3 coding sequence is TGTGCCAGCAGTCGACAGGGGGCTGGTGGCTACACCTTC.

The rearrangement links TRBV5-6 to TRBJ2-3, with no clear D. Germline CDR1 and CDR2: SGHDT and YYEEEE. The CDR3 is 14 residues long. Trimming pared 4 bases from V and 3 bases from J, leaving 12 bases between. CDR3 nucleotides: TGTGCCAGCAGCGAAAAGTCGGGTACAGATACGCAGTATTTT. Translation gives CASSEKSGTDTQYF.

This clone was observed a single time. This chain connects TRBV7-9 to TRBJ1-1, with D possibly TRBD1 on 5 matching bases. V shed 1 base and J shed 6 bases, with 9 bases lying between them. The CDR3 consists of 13 residues. The germline gives CDR1 SEHNR, CDR2 FQNEAQ (reference sequence). CDR3 nucleotide sequence: TGTGCCAGCAGCTTAGGAGGGGAGGCTGAAGCTTTCTTT. It encodes CASSLGGEAEAFF.

The chain is built from TRBV19 and TRBJ2-1; TRBD2 matches at 8 bases. V gave up 5 bases and J gave up 15 bases; unmatched junction bases: 18. CDR1 and CDR2 from the germline V gene are LNHDA and SQIVND (reference sequence). The CDR3 has 15 amino acids. The CDR3 DNA is TGTGCCAGTAGTTCGGGTGCAGCGGGAGCGCGGTTGACGTTCTTC. It codes for CASSSGAAGARLTFF.

The rearrangement joins TRBV7-3 to TRBJ2-1, with TRBD2 matching over 10 bases. This CDR3 contains 17 residues. From germline, CDR1 is SGHTA and CDR2 FQGTGA. V lost 5 bases to trimming and J lost 2 bases; unmatched junction nucleotides: 9. DNA for the CDR3: TGTGCCAGCAGCCTCTCGTCCGGGACTAGCGCCTACAATGAGCAGTTCTTC. Translating it yields CASSLSSGTSAYNEQFF.

The gene calls are TRBV5-1 and TRBJ2-1, with 7 nucleotides matching TRBD2. V shed 1 base, J shed 5 bases, and the junction held 6 bases outside the gene matches. There are 15 residues in the CDR3. The V gene's germline CDR1 is SGHRS and CDR2 YFSETQ. The CDR3 DNA reads TGCGCCAGCAGCTTGACCCCTAGCGGCCACAATGAGCAGTTCTTC. It yields the protein CASSLTPSGHNEQFF.

This sequence joins TRBV6-6 and TRBJ1-2; D is unclear. Germline CDR1 MNHNY, CDR2 SVGAGI (reference sequence). The V end lost 7 bases, the J end lost 7 bases, and 10 bases lay between the germline ends. The CDR3 covers 11 residues. The CDR3 spells CASTPGGGYTF. CDR3 coding DNA: TGTGCCAGCACCCCGGGAGGTGGCTACACCTTC.

This clone came up a few times. The V and J genes are TRBV30 and TRBJ1-2; 7 bases map to TRBD1. This CDR3 contains 12 residues. The J segment lost 11 bases and the V segment lost 2 bases, leaving 8 bases of the junction unmatched. CDR1 and CDR2 (germline): GTSNPN, SVGIG (reference sequence). The CDR3 region has the DNA TGTGCCTGGAGTACACAGACAGGGATGTACACCTTC. This encodes CAWSTQTGMYTF.

The CDR3 DNA reads TGTGCCAGCAGTGATCCCGTCGGGGGCAAAAACATTCAGTACTTC. Translation gives CASSDPVGGKNIQYF. The chain couples TRBV28 to TRBJ2-4; possibly TRBD2 for D (6 bases). The ends were cut back, 5 bases at V and 3 bases at J, with 14 bases in the middle. From germline, CDR1 is MDHEN and CDR2 SYDVKM. The CDR3 totals 15 residues.

V gene TRBV19 combines with J gene TRBJ1-3; 10 bases line up with TRBD1. V lost 9 bases and J lost 3; bases outside the gene matches: 5. This CDR3 comprises 14 residues. Per germline, CDR1 LNHDA and CDR2 SQIVND (reference sequence). Here the CDR3 DNA reads TGTGCCAGCTCCGGGACAGGGGATGGAAACACCATATATTTT. Protein sequence: CASSGTGDGNTIYF.

This chain links TRBV10-1 with TRBJ2-5, with 7 bases matching TRBD2. This CDR3 spans 13 amino acids. J lost 5 bases, V lost 0 bases, and 0 bases had no gene match. Germline CDR1 WNHNN, CDR2 SYGVQD (reference sequence). The CDR3 is CASSESAGETQYF. The CDR3 DNA follows: TGCGCCAGCAGTGAGTCAGCGGGGGAGACCCAGTACTTC.

V is TRBV2 and J is TRBJ2-6; D call uncertain. CDR1 and CDR2 (germline): SNHLY, FYNNEI. The CDR3 spans 15 residues. Trimming cost V 4 bases and J 0 bases, with 7 bases left between them. CDR3 protein: CASSGASSGANVLTF. The CDR3, as DNA: TGTGCCAGCAGTGGGGCGAGCTCTGGGGCCAACGTCCTGACTTTC. Complete variable domain (other parts from reference TRBV2 and TRBJ2-6): EPEVTQTPSHQVTQMGQEVILRCVPISNHLYFYWYRQILGQKVEFLVSFYNNEISEKSEIFDDQFSVERPDGSNFTLKIRSTKLEDSAMYFCASSGASSGANVLTFGAGSRLTVL.

The chain recombines TRBV6-5 with TRBJ1-1, with 7 bases aligning to TRBD1. CDR1 is MNHEY, CDR2 SVGAGI, per germline. The CDR3 consists of 14 residues. The V and J ends lost 1 base and 7 bases, in that order; junction bases with no gene match: 6. DNA of the CDR3: TGTGCCAGCAGTTACTGGCCGGGACAGCTTGAAGCTTTCTTT. It encodes CASSYWPGQLEAFF.

The chain uses TRBV30 and TRBJ1-2, with D tentatively TRBD1 (6 bases). CDR1 is GTSNPN and CDR2 is SVGIG in the germline V gene (reference sequence). CDR3 length: 12 amino acids. Trimming cost V 7 bases and J 8 bases, with 17 bases left between them. CDR3 DNA sequence: TGTGCCTCGGATCCGGACAGCTACGGCTACACCTTC. This codes for CASDPDSYGYTF.

This sequence joins TRBV7-9 and TRBJ2-1; no clear D. From germline, CDR1 is SEHNR and CDR2 FQNEAQ (reference sequence). This CDR3 is built from 16 residues. The germline V and J ends were trimmed by 5 bases and 0 bases, with 14 bases remaining between them. The CDR3 loop is CASSPIQTYSYNEQFF. The DNA for the CDR3 is TGTGCCAGCAGCCCGATTCAAACCTACTCCTACAATGAGCAGTTCTTC.

The CDR3 reads CAWRIPRSGNTIYF. The CDR3 DNA sequence: TGTGCCTGGAGAATACCGCGCTCTGGAAACACCATATATTTT. The rearrangement joins TRBV30 to TRBJ1-3; no clear D gene. The CDR3 extends over 14 amino acids. Per germline, CDR1 GTSNPN and CDR2 SVGIG (reference sequence). V was clipped by 3 bases and J by 0 bases, with 9 bases between them.

This chain links TRBV11-2 with TRBJ2-7; maybe TRBD1 (6 bases). The CDR3 spans 13 residues. Germline CDR1 and CDR2: SGHAT and FQNNGV. V was clipped by 7 bases and J by 2 bases, with 12 bases between them. The CDR3 region has the DNA TGTGCCAGCAACAGGGACGGCGCCTACGAGCAGTACTTC. Protein sequence: CASNRDGAYEQYF.

This clone was seen a handful of times. The V and J genes are TRBV14 and TRBJ2-3, with a weak D call TRBD1 (5 bases). The germline V gene has CDR1 SGHDN and CDR2 FVKESK. The V end was cut by 1 base, the J end by 2 bases, with 13 bases between. The CDR3 covers 16 residues. The CDR3 region is CASSQVEDTLTDTQYF. In DNA form, the CDR3 reads TGTGCCAGCAGCCAAGTTGAGGACACCCTCACAGATACGCAGTATTTT.